Sequencing of this T cell receptor beta chain was carried out in a study of spatial heterogeneity in lung cancer (dated by TCRdb to the late 2010s). Background for the entire study: More beta-chain than alpha-chain transcripts were consistently detected, likely reflecting higher beta-chain transcript abundance. In non-small cell lung cancer, the study quantitatively compared TCR alpha and beta repertoires across several tumor regions, matched nontumor lung, and blood. Nonsynonymous mutation counts, determined by whole-exome sequencing of tumor tissue, were related to features of the TCR repertoire. Both alpha and beta chains were TCR-sequenced in approximately 220 tumor regions, under 80 matched nontumor lung samples and around 50 PBMC samples obtained at surgery. In tumor regions, TCR transcript counts showed a strong correlation with a T cell transcriptional module score derived from matched bulk RNA-seq. In the raw uncorrected reads, each unique combination of TCR and UMI appeared more than ten times on average. The research as a whole found: TCR-seq coverage of tumor T cells was estimated to be only 6% to 7.5% for alpha chains and more than 11% for beta chains. Additional single-cell paired TCR alpha and beta sequencing was considered necessary to confirm, at a functional level, the hypothesis that regional TCRs recognize regional mutations. Counts of ubiquitous and regional expanded TCRs were found to correlate with counts of ubiquitous and regional nonsynonymous mutations, respectively. The tumor nonsynonymous mutation count correlated with the number of expanded intratumoral alpha and beta TCRs.

The time point label of this sample denotes: sample taken at primary tumor resection. The donors were 65 to 90 patients from the lung TRACERx cohort who had early-stage, untreated non-small cell lung cancer. Without any cell sorting, TCR sequencing was performed on whole RNA extracted either from tumor and nontumor lung tissue or from cryopreserved PBMC samples. Only patients for whom sufficient RNA was available from at least two tumor regions were selected for TCR sequencing. A lung pathologist reviewed the tumor and adjacent nontumor lung specimens before the specimens were selected. To prepare the library, 5' RACE was applied. This sample was sequenced with a NextSeq 500. The TCR library protocol attached a unique molecular identifier to each TCR cDNA molecule to allow correction of PCR and sequencing errors. The authors' analysis ran thus. TCR identification, UMI-based error correction and CDR3 extraction were all carried out with Decombinator tools. Expanded TCRs were defined as those above a frequency of 2 per 1,000, corresponding to the top 1% of the tumor frequency distribution. Expanded tumor TCRs were classed as regional if statistically deemed absent (corrected P<0.05) from at least one tumor region, otherwise ubiquitous. Renyi diversity was calculated using the R vegan package after each repertoire was subsampled 100 times to 5,000 TCRs. CDR3 similarity networks were built from amino acid triplet string-kernel similarity, with CDR3s being connected when pairwise similarity was above 0.82. Through fastp at Q25 and MiXCR, TCRdb rebuilt clones from the public reads, retaining in-frame beta chains. Every distinct CDR3 protein forms one entry, paired with its most common genes and DNA. These V and J calls originate from TCRdb's pipeline instead of the authors' own analysis. The sample data list about 16,000 distinct CDR3 sequences, and 5% to 6% of these were observed just once. Clones ranked in the top ten supply 10% of the sample.

There are 15 amino acids in the CDR3, from cysteine to phenylalanine inclusive. Of all the DNA, just the CDR3 is kept, 45 bases in frame from base 1. CDR1 and CDR2 (LGHNA, YNFKEQ) derive from the germline V gene. Trimmed from V: 3 bases; trimmed from J: 5 bases; junction bases lacking a gene match: 8. Taking its sample share into account, this clonotype is medium-sized (0.01 to 0.1%). It has no known antigen specificity. No clone much larger than this one lies a single base away; base qualities are absent. This beta chain came through as a stray read in a library set up for alpha chains, and its size says little.

The sample consisted of lung tumor tissue, taken at surgery. Recombination joined TRBV4-2 with TRBJ2-7, with 9 bases matching TRBD1. The source of this sequence is a female donor with early-stage non-small cell lung cancer. CDR3 reads: CASSQLQGAQHEQYF. The DNA sequence is as follows: TGTGCCAGCAGCCAGCTACAGGGGGCCCAGCACGAGCAGTACTTC.